What follows are 15 T cell receptor beta chains derived from one specimen sequenced in a study of T cell clonotyping in hematopoietic cell transplantation. Time point reported: recipient sample about 28 days before transplant, after cytoreduction. TCRdb's table, derived via immunoSEQ multiplex PCR, lists solely in-frame clones and lacks some. The sample contains several thousand clones, roughly 80% of which appear only once. The sample in question was peripheral blood mononuclear cells, obtained before stem cell transplant. These receptor sequences come from a man in his 60s with acute myeloid leukemia. Some clones in this sample may be carry-over from other donors' samples.

In its sample, this clone ranks as medium-sized. The chain uses TRBV27 and TRBJ1-2, with D unresolved. The CDR3 sequence is 15 residues long. V was clipped by 4 bases and J by 0 bases, with 12 bases between them. CDR1 is MNHEY, CDR2 SMNVEV, per germline (reference sequence). The DNA of the CDR3 is TGTGCCAGCAGTTCCTACGATCCCGCTAACTATGGCTACACCTTC. It is translated as CASSSYDPANYGYTF.

This chain uses TRBV19 with TRBJ2-5; a weak D match, TRBD1 (6 bases). Germline V gene data show CDR1 as LNHDA and CDR2 as SQIVND (reference sequence). The CDR3 has 14 residues. Trimming removed 3 bases at V and 5 bases at J, with 13 bases between. The CDR3 spells CASSMTGGSETQYF. CDR3 bases: TGTGCCAGTAGTATGACAGGAGGATCGGAGACCCAGTACTTC.

The V call is TRBV7-2, the J call TRBJ1-1; D perhaps matches TRBD1 (5 bases). Trimming stripped 1 base from V and 5 bases from J, with 11 bases between. CDR1 and CDR2 from the germline V gene are SGHTA and FQGNSA. There are 14 residues in the CDR3. The CDR3 DNA is TGTGCCAGCAGCTTAGAGGCGGGACGGACTGAAGCTTTCTTT. It encodes CASSLEAGRTEAFF.

The gene calls are TRBV20-1 and TRBJ1-2; D not resolved. Germline loops: CDR1 DFQATT, CDR2 SNEGSKA (reference sequence). Trimming removed 2 bases at V and 5 bases at J, with 6 bases between. The CDR3 is made up of 11 amino acids. The CDR3 reads CSARNRYGYTF. In nucleotides, the CDR3 is TGCAGTGCTAGAAATAGATATGGCTACACCTTC.

The chain links TRBV5-1 to TRBJ2-1; D call uncertain. CDR3 length: 14 residues. CDR1 is SGHRS and CDR2 is YFSETQ in the germline V gene. With 5 bases removed from V and 0 bases from J, the gap between germline ends came to 9 bases. This CDR3 reads CASRTESSYNEQFF. Written as DNA, the CDR3 is TGCGCCAGCAGAACGGAGTCCTCCTACAATGAGCAGTTCTTC.

V is TRBV14 and J is TRBJ1-4; D is undetermined. The germline gives CDR1 SGHDN, CDR2 FVKESK. The V and J ends lost 5 bases and 7 bases respectively, with 8 bases between them. This CDR3 spans 12 amino acids. The CDR3 DNA follows: TGTGCCAGCAGCGCCCGGGGTGAAAAACTGTTTTTT. Amino acid sequence: CASSARGEKLFF.

This sequence joins TRBV6-4 and TRBJ2-3, with no clear D. Looked up from germline, CDR1 is MRHNA and CDR2 is SNTAGT. The CDR3 has 14 amino acids. V was cut by 0 bases and J by 0 bases, with 4 bases left in between. The CDR3 DNA follows: TGTGCCAGCAGTGACTCAACTAGCACAGATACGCAGTATTTT. It translates to CASSDSTSTDTQYF.

This chain uses TRBV7-8 with TRBJ2-7; no clear D gene. The CDR3 totals 12 residues. V was pared by 2 bases and J by 5 bases, with 7 bases between. Germline CDR1 is SGHVS and CDR2 is FQNEAQ. The CDR3 spells CASSLIGNEQYF. CDR3 nucleotide sequence: TGTGCCAGCAGCTTAATAGGGAACGAGCAGTACTTC.

CDR3 loop: CASSPGTGVLETQYF. CDR3 nucleotides: TGTGCCAGCAGCCCCGGGACAGGGGTTTTAGAGACCCAGTACTTC. The chain recombines TRBV11-3 with TRBJ2-5, with 10 bases that match TRBD1. Germline V gene sequence: CDR1 SGHNT, CDR2 YENEEA. This CDR3 is built from 15 residues. The ends lost 5 bases at V and 4 bases at J; junction bases unmatched: 7.

The chain couples TRBV5-1 to TRBJ2-2; D is perhaps TRBD1 (6 bases). With 0 bases removed from V and 4 bases from J, the gap between germline ends came to 10 bases. Germline V gene lookup returns CDR1 SGHRS and CDR2 YFSETQ. This CDR3 is 15 amino acids long. The CDR3 DNA sequence: TGCGCCAGCAGCTTGGGCGGACAGAGCACCGGGGAGCTGTTTTTT. Encoded protein: CASSLGGQSTGELFF. The variable domain in full, completed from reference TRBV5-1 and TRBJ2-2, reads KAGVTQTPRYLIKTRGQQVTLSCSPISGHRSVSWYQQTPGQGLQFLFEYFSETQRNKGNFPGRFSGRQFSNSRSEMNVSTLELGDSALYLCASSLGGQSTGELFFGEGSRLTVL.

The CDR3 region has the DNA TGTGCCAGCAGCTTAGCGGTGGGGGACACTGAAGCTTTCTTT. Translated: CASSLAVGDTEAFF. The chain joins TRBV7-2 to TRBJ1-1, with D maybe TRBD1 (5 bases). Trimming pared 0 bases from V and 3 bases from J, leaving 8 bases between. CDR1 is SGHTA, CDR2 FQGNSA, per germline. CDR3 length equals 14 residues.

This chain uses TRBV10-3 with TRBJ2-6; D is possibly TRBD2 (5 bases). This CDR3 is 14 amino acids long. The V gene lost 3 bases and the J gene lost 4 bases, with 7 bases spanning the gap. The germline CDR1 and CDR2 sequences are ENHRY and SYGVKD. The DNA for the CDR3 is TGTGCCATCAGTGACCGAGGGGGGGCCAACGTCCTGACTTTC. Its translation is CAISDRGGANVLTF.

The CDR3 DNA is TGTGCCTGGAGCCCTGGTAAGATGGGAGGGGTGGAGCAGCCCCAGCATTTT. It yields the protein CAWSPGKMGGVEQPQHF. The chain combines TRBV30 with TRBJ1-5; weak D call: TRBD1 (5 bases). V was shortened by 3 bases and J by 7 bases, with 25 bases between the two germline ends. Germline CDR1 is GTSNPN and CDR2 is SVGIG (reference sequence). The CDR3 extends over 17 amino acids.

The V and J genes are TRBV5-8 and TRBJ2-2, with 7 positions matching TRBD2. Trimming removed 1 base from V and 1 base from J; junction bases left unmatched: 4. The CDR3 runs 16 residues. Looked up from germline, CDR1 is SGHTS and CDR2 is YDEGEE. CDR3 sequence reads: CASSLPPGGNTGELFF. The CDR3 DNA sequence: TGTGCCAGCAGCTTGCCCCCGGGAGGGAACACCGGGGAGCTGTTTTTT.

The chain has TRBV6-1 and TRBJ1-5, with D unclear. This CDR3 contains 13 residues. From germline, CDR1 is MNHNS and CDR2 SASEGT. V was clipped by 3 bases and J by 7 bases, with 10 bases between them. In DNA form, the CDR3 reads TGTGCCAGCAGTGAGGCAGCTATCCAGCCCCAGCATTTT. Its translation: CASSEAAIQPQHF.